This is a list of T cell receptor beta chains from one sample in a study of blood T cell repertoires in COVID-19. Method: immunoSEQ multiplex PCR; TCRdb's copy keeps in-frame clones and lacks some. Of 100,000 to 150,000 clones listed, approximately 90% were seen once; the top ten hold roughly 18%. The sample consisted of peripheral blood. Every receptor here comes from a man aged 50 to 59 with active or convalescent COVID-19. Both conserved end residues are part of each CDR3.

v_call	cdr3_aa
TRBV30	CAWSNPQGASPLHF
TRBV18	CASSPSVTGSSGANVLTF
TRBV12-5	CASGLQGARGYTF
TRBV13	CASSLGGTGPGETQYF
TRBV7-2	CASSLVAQGNQPQHF
TRBV6-2/TRBV6-3	CASSKGLAEVAKNIQYF
TRBV5-4	CASSFTENLGYGYTF
TRBV5-6	CASSWDPSGGADETQYF
TRBV29-1	CSVEPPGGADDTQYF
TRBV11-2	CASSRWTGLNTGELFF
TRBV5-1	CASSLQSTQYF
TRBV28	CASTGTSGYNEQFF
TRBV3-1/TRBV3-2	CASSQDPGLSTDTQYF
TRBV18	CASSLSGGDSPSGYTF
TRBV28	CASGSSATGELFF
TRBV5-1	CASSIGAVKPDTQYF
TRBV9	CASSVGQGADSPLHF
TRBV5-1	CASSLDGGADEKLFF
TRBV4-3	CASSQDRGGGSYNSPLHF
TRBV4-1	CASSPRLAGAYEQYF
TRBV5-1	CASIENLAGEGREQYF
TRBV25-1	CASSEFTGGEGYEQYF
TRBV11-2	CASSRSTGDIWEKLFF
TRBV12-5	CASGLALAEETQYF
TRBV7-9	CASSFDGGQYEKLFF
TRBV27	CASSKNPGTSGGYEQYF
TRBV9	CASSATGTSGTNEQFF
TRBV4-3	CASSVQGRTNEKLFF
TRBV27	CASSRQLAGVEASYNEQFF
TRBV15	CATFSWLAGDNEQFF
TRBV5-1	CASSLPGVETQYF
TRBV19	CASSDTGDQPQHF
TRBV5-1	CASSLDQDEQYF
TRBV7-2	CASSLDFSGNTEAFF
TRBV6-1	CASSGGLAGESADTQYF
TRBV5-5	CASSPIVGETDTQYF